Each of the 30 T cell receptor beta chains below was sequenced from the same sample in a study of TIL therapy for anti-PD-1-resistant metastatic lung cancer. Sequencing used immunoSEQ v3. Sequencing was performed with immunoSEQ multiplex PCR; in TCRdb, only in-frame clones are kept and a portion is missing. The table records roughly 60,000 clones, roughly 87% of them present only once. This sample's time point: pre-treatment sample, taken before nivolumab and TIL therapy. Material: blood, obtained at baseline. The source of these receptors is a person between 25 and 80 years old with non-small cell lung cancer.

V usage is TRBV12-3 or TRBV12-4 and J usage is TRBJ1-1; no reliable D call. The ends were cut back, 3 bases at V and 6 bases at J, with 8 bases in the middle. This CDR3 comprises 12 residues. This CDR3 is CASSFRFPEAFF. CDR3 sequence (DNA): TGTGCCAGCAGTTTTCGATTCCCTGAAGCTTTCTTT.

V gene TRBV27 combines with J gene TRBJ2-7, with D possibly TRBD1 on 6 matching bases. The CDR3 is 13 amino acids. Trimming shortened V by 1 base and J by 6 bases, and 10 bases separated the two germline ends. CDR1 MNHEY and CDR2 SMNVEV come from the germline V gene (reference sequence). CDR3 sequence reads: CASSLFSQGEQYF. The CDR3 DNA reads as TGTGCCAGCAGTTTATTCTCACAGGGCGAGCAGTACTTC.

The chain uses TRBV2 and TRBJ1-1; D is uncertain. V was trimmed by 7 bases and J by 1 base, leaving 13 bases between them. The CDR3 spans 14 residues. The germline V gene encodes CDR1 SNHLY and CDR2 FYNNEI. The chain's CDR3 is CASINELGNTEAFF. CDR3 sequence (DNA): TGTGCCAGCATTAATGAGCTGGGGAACACTGAAGCTTTCTTT.

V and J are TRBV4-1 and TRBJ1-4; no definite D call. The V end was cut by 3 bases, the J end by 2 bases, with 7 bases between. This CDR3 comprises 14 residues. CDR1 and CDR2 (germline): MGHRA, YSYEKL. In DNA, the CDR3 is TGCGCCAGCAGCCAGCAGAGGACTAATGAAAAACTGTTTTTT. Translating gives CASSQQRTNEKLFF.

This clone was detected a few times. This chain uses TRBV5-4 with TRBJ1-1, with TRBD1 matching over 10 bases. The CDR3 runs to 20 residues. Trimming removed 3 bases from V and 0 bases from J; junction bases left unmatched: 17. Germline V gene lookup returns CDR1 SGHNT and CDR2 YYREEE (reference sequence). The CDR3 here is CASSWRRDRGFRGMNTEAFF. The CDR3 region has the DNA TGTGCCAGCAGCTGGCGTAGGGACAGGGGTTTCCGGGGTATGAACACTGAAGCTTTCTTT. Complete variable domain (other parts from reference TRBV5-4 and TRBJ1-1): ETGVTQSPTHLIKTRGQQVTLRCSSQSGHNTVSWYQQALGQGPQFIFQYYREEENGRGNFPPRFSGLQFPNYSSELNVNALELDDSALYLCASSWRRDRGFRGMNTEAFFGQGTRLTVV.

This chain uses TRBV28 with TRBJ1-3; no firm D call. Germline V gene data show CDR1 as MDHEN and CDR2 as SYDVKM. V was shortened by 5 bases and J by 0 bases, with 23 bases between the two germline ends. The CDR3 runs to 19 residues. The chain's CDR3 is CASSARGFKETSSGNTIYF. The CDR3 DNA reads TGTGCCAGCAGTGCCCGGGGATTTAAAGAAACGAGCTCTGGAAACACCATATATTTT.

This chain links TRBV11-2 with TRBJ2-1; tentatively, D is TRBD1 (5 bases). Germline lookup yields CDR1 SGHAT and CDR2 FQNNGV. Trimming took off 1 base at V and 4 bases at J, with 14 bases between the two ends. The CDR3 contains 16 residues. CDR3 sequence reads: CASSLVGQGAYNEQFF. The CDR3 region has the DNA TGTGCCAGCAGCTTAGTTGGGCAGGGTGCATACAATGAGCAGTTCTTC.

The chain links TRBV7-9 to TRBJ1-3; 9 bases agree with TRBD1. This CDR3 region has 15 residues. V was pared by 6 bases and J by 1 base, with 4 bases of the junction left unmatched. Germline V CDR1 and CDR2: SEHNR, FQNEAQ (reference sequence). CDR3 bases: TGTGCCAGCAGTAAACAGGGGGCATCTGGAAACACCATATATTTT. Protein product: CASSKQGASGNTIYF. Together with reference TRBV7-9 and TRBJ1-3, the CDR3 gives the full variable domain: DTGVSQNPRHKITKRGQNVTFRCDPISEHNRLYWYRQTLGQGPEFLTYFQNEAQLEKSRLLSDRFSAERPKGSFSTLEIQRTEQGDSAMYLCASSKQGASGNTIYFGEGSWLTVV.

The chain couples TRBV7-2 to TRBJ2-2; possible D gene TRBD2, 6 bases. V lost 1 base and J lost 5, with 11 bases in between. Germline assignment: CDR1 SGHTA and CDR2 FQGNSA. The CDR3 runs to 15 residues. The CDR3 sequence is CASSLELRGTGELFF. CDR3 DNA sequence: TGTGCCAGCAGCTTAGAACTTCGGGGGACCGGGGAGCTGTTTTTT.

In nucleotides, the CDR3 is TGTGCCAGCAGCTTCGGGATGAGGGGCTACACCTTC. Its protein product is CASSFGMRGYTF. The chain employs TRBV7-2 and TRBJ1-2; D is undetermined. Trimming removed 3 bases from V and 8 bases from J, with 10 bases in between. CDR3 length: 12 amino acids. Germline assignment: CDR1 SGHTA and CDR2 FQGNSA.

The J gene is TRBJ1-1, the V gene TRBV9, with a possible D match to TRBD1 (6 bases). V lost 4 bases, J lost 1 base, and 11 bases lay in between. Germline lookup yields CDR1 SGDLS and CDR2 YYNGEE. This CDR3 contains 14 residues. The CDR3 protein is CASSPQGQNTEAFF. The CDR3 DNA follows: TGTGCCAGCAGCCCCCAGGGACAGAACACTGAAGCTTTCTTT.

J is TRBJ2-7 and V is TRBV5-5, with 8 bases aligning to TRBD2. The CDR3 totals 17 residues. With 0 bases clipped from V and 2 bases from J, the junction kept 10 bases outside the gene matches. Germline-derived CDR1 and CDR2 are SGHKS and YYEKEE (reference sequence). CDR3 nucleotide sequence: TGTGCCAGCAGCTTGGGAGGCGGGACTAGGAATACCTACGAGCAGTACTTC. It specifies CASSLGGGTRNTYEQYF. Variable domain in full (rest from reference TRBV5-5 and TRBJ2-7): DAGVTQSPTHLIKTRGQQVTLRCSPISGHKSVSWYQQVLGQGPQFIFQYYEKEERGRGNFPDRFSARQFPNYSSELNVNALLLGDSALYLCASSLGGGTRNTYEQYFGPGTRLTVT.

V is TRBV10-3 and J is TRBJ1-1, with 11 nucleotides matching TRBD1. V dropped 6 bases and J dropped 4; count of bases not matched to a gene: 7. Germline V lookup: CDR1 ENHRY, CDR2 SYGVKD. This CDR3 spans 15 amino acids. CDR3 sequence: CAIREDRGQGTEAFF. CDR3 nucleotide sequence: TGTGCCATCAGGGAGGACAGGGGGCAGGGCACTGAAGCTTTCTTT.

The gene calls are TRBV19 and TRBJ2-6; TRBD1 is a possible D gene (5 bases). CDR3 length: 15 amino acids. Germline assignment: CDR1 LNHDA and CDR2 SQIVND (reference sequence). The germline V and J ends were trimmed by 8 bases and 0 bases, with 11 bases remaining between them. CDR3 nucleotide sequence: TGTGCCAGTTCAACAGACAGCTCTGGGGCCAACGTCCTGACTTTC. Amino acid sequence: CASSTDSSGANVLTF.

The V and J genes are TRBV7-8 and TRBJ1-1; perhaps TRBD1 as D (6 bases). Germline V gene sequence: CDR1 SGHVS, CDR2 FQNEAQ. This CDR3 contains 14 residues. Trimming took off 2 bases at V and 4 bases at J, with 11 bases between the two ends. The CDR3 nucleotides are TGTGCCAGCAGCTTATTGGGGGCTGGCACTGAAGCTTTCTTT. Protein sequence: CASSLLGAGTEAFF.

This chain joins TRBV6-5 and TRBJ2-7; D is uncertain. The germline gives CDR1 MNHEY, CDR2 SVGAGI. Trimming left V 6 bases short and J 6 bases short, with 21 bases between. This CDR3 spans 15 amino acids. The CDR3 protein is CASRVAPSAATEQYF. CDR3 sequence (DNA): TGTGCCAGCAGAGTGGCCCCGAGCGCGGCGACCGAGCAGTACTTC.

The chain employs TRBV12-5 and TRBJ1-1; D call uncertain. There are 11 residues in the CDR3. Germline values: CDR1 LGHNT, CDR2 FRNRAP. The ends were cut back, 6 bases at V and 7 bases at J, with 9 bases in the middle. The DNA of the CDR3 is TGTGCTAGTGGCCTTGAATATGAAGCTTTCTTT. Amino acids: CASGLEYEAFF.

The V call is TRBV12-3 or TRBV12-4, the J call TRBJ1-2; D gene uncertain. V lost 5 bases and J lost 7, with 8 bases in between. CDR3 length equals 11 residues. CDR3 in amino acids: CASSAQSGYTF. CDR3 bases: TGTGCCAGCAGTGCACAGAGTGGCTACACCTTC.

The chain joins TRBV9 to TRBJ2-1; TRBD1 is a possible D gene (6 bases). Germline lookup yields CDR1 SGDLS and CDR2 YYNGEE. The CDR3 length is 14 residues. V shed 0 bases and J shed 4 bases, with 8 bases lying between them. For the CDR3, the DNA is TGTGCCAGCAGCGTAGAGGGGACATACAATGAGCAGTTCTTC. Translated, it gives CASSVEGTYNEQFF. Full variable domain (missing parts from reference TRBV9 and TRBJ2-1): DSGVTQTPKHLITATGQRVTLRCSPRSGDLSVYWYQQSLDQGLQFLIQYYNGEERAKGNILERFSAQQFPDLHSELNLSSLELGDSALYFCASSVEGTYNEQFFGPGTRLTVL.

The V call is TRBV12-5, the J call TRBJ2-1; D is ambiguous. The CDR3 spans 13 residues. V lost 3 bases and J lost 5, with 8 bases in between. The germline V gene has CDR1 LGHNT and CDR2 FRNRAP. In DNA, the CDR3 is TGTGCTAGTGGTTTCGGACGGAACAATGAGCAGTTCTTC. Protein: CASGFGRNNEQFF.

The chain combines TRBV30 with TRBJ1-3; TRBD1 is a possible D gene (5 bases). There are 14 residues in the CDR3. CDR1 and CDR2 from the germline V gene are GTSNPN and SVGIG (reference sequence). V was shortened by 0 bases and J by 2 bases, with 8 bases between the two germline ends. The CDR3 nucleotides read TGTGCCTGGAGTGTACCGGGGCCTGGAAACACCATATATTTT. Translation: CAWSVPGPGNTIYF. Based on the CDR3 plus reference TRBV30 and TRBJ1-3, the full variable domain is SQTIHQWPATLVQPVGSPLSLECTVEGTSNPNLYWYRQAAGRGLQLLFYSVGIGQISSEVPQNLSASRPQDRQFILSSKKLLLSDSGFYLCAWSVPGPGNTIYFGEGSWLTVV.

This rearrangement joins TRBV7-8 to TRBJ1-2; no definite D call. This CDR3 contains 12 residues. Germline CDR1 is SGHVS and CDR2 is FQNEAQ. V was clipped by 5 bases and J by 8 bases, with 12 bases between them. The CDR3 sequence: CASSPQTGGYTF. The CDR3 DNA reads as TGTGCCAGCAGCCCCCAGACTGGAGGCTACACCTTC.

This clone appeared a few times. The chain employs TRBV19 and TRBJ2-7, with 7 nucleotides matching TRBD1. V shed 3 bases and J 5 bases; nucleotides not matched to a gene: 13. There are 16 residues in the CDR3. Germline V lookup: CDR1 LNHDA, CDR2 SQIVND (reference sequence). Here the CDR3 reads CASSMGLGRGIDEQYF. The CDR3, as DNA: TGTGCCAGTAGTATGGGGCTTGGCAGGGGGATTGACGAGCAGTACTTC.

The CDR3 DNA is TGTGCCAGCAGCCCGGACCTACGGACCTCTGGAAACACCATATATTTT. Amino acids: CASSPDLRTSGNTIYF. The chain links TRBV7-2 to TRBJ1-3; D is unresolved. CDR1 and CDR2 from the germline V gene are SGHTA and FQGNSA. Trimming pared 5 bases from V and 0 bases from J, leaving 14 bases between. This CDR3 is built from 16 residues.

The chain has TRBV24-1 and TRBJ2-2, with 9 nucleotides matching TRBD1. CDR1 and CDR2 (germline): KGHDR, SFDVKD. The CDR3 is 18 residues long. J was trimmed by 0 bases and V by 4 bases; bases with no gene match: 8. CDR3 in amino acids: CATSDSGTGFANTGELFF. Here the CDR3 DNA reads TGTGCCACCAGTGACTCCGGGACAGGGTTCGCGAACACCGGGGAGCTGTTTTTT.

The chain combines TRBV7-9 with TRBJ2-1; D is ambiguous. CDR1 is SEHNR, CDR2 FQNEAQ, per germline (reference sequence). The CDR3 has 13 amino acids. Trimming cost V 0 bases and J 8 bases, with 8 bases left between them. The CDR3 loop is CASSLAPGHEQFF. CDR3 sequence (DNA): TGTGCCAGCAGCTTAGCGCCCGGGCATGAGCAGTTCTTC. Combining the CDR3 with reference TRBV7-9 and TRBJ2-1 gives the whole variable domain DTGVSQNPRHKITKRGQNVTFRCDPISEHNRLYWYRQTLGQGPEFLTYFQNEAQLEKSRLLSDRFSAERPKGSFSTLEIQRTEQGDSAMYLCASSLAPGHEQFFGPGTRLTVL.

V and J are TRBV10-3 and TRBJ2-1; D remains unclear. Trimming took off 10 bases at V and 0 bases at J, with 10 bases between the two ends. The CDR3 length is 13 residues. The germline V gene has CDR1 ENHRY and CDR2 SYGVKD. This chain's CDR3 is CATNPSSYNEQFF. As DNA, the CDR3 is TGTGCCACCAATCCCAGCTCCTACAATGAGCAGTTCTTC.

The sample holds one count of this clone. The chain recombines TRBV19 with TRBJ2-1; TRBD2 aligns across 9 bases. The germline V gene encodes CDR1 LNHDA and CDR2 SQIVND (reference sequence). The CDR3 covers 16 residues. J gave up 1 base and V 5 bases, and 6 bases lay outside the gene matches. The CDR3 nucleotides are TGTGCCAGTAGTGGACTAGCGTATGGGTCCTACAATGAGCAGTTCTTC. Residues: CASSGLAYGSYNEQFF.

CDR3 coding DNA: TGTGCCAGCAGTGGAGGACGGTTAACTGAAGCTTTCTTT. It encodes CASSGGRLTEAFF. The chain is built from TRBV27 and TRBJ1-1; D call uncertain. V was pared by 5 bases and J by 5 bases, with 12 bases between. The CDR3 length is 13 residues. Per germline, CDR1 MNHEY and CDR2 SMNVEV (reference sequence).

The CDR3 reads CASSQEPSGSSYEQYF. CDR3 bases: TGCGCCAGCAGCCAAGAACCTAGCGGAAGCTCCTACGAGCAGTACTTC. This chain uses TRBV4-1 with TRBJ2-7; 7 bases agree with TRBD2. CDR1 and CDR2 (germline): MGHRA, YSYEKL. The V and J ends lost 0 bases and 0 bases, in that order; junction bases with no gene match: 5. The CDR3 contains 16 residues.